This T cell receptor beta chain was sequenced for a study of blood T cell repertoires in COVID-19. On the study more broadly: Samples of COVID-19 (acute and convalescent) were obtained from the United States, Italy and Spain. T cells, B-cell-depleted T cells, or PBMCs supplied cDNA or gDNA.

Germline CDR1 reads MNHEY; CDR2 reads SVGEGT. This CDR3 spans 15 amino acids. The V segment lost 3 bases and the J segment 5 bases; nucleotides outside the gene matches: 4. This table comes from immunoSEQ multiplex PCR, and its TCRdb copy is limited to in-frame clones, with some not included. The sample has around 40,000 clones, more than 70% seen once; the top ten hold just under 45%. The sample holds a few counts of this clone. The TCR originated in a woman older than 75 with active or convalescent COVID-19. The chain couples TRBV6-2 or TRBV6-3 to TRBJ2-2; TRBD1 matches 9 bases. Source material: peripheral blood. The DNA for the CDR3 is TGTGCCAGCAGTTATTGGACAGGGGCGACCGGGGAGCTGTTTTTT. The encoded protein is CASSYWTGATGELFF.